This T cell receptor beta chain stems from a study of blood T cell repertoires in COVID-19. Overall study context: The cDNA or gDNA used as material had been derived from T cells, B-cell-depleted T cells, or PBMCs.

CDR3 size: 14 residues. V was pared by 7 bases and J by 4 bases, with 4 bases of the junction left unmatched. Germline lookup yields CDR1 SNHLY and CDR2 FYNNEI. Under the authors' procedure: Reference gene primer amplification gave estimated nucleated cell counts. Data came from immunoSEQ multiplex PCR; TCRdb stores just in-frame clones and leaves some out. D and trimming come from the DNA, and the V and J calls and clone size come from that table. Here the sample spans more than 100,000 clones, around 87% being singletons. The sample taken for sequencing was peripheral blood. This chain links TRBV2 with TRBJ2-2; TRBD1 matches at 9 bases. The receptor was derived from a man between 65 and 85 years old with active COVID-19. CDR3 nucleotides: TGTGCCAGCAAGGGACAGGGAACCACCGGGGAGCTGTTTTTT. Its translation: CASKGQGTTGELFF.